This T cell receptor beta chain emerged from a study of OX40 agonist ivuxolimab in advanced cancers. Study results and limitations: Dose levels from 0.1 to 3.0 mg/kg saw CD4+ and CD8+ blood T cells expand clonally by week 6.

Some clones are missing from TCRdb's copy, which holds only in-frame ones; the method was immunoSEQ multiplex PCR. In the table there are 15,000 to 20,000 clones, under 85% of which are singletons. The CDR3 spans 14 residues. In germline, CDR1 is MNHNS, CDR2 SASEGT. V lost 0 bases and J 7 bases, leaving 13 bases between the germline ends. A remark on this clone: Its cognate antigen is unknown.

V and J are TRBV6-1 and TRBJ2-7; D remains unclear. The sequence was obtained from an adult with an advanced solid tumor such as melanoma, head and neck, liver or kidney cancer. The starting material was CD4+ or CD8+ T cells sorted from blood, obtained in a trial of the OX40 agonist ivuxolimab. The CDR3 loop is CASSEAIYPKEQYF. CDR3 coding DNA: TGTGCCAGCAGTGAAGCGATCTACCCCAAAGAGCAGTACTTC.